These T cell receptor beta chains were read from a single sample in a study of cytotoxic CD8 clonotypes in ibrutinib-treated CLL. Only in-frame clones appear in the TCRdb table, and some are missing; sequencing was by immunoSEQ multiplex PCR. This sample has fewer than 35,000 clones; 60% to 80% occur once, and the top ten carry 28%. The material was PBMCs, obtained before ibrutinib treatment. These receptor sequences come from a human donor with chronic lymphocytic leukemia. CDR3s include the opening cysteine and the closing phenylalanine or tryptophan. A D gene is named only where the DNA matches it firmly. Size is omitted from some rows. Given values are once, few, many or a class for expanded clones.

-	TRBD1	TRBV7-9	TRBJ2-5	CASSSDRGLETQYF	TGTGCCAGCAGCTCGGACAGGGGGCTGGAGACCCAGTACTTC
-	-	TRBV5-1	TRBJ1-2	CASSLAGRGRDGYTF	TGCGCCAGCAGCTTGGCCGGGAGGGGTCGTGATGGCTACACCTTC
-	-	TRBV20-1	TRBJ1-3	CSAKSGNTIYF	TGCAGTGCCAAGAGTGGAAACACCATATATTTT
-	-	TRBV6-6	TRBJ1-3	CASSYLGGGNTIYF	TGTGCCAGCAGTTATCTGGGTGGTGGAAACACCATATATTTT
-	-	TRBV2	TRBJ2-7	CASSGSSRSYEQYF	TGTGCCAGCAGTGGTAGCAGTCGCTCCTACGAGCAGTACTTC
once	-	TRBV7-2	TRBJ2-1	CASRTTGLGEQFF	TGTGCCAGCCGGACTACAGGGTTAGGTGAGCAGTTCTTC
-	-	TRBV27	TRBJ2-6	CASSFLGRANVLTF	TGTGCCAGCAGTTTTTTAGGCAGGGCCAACGTCCTGACTTTC
few	-	TRBV6-5	TRBJ2-2	CASSYSGGLITGELFF	TGTGCCAGCAGTTACTCGGGGGGACTGATCACCGGGGAGCTGTTTTTT
-	-	TRBV20-1	TRBJ1-6	CSARDTAPLHF	TGCAGTGCTCGGGACACCGCCCCCCTCCACTTT
-	-	TRBV30	TRBJ2-1	CAWTSAIAGVAEQFF	TGTGCCTGGACCTCTGCGATTGCAGGGGTGGCTGAGCAGTTCTTC
few	-	TRBV7-9	TRBJ1-4	CASSQSDGGNEKLFF	TGTGCCAGCAGCCAGTCGGACGGGGGGAATGAAAAACTGTTTTTT
-	-	TRBV30	TRBJ2-1	CAWNDRINEQFF	TGTGCCTGGAACGACAGGATCAATGAGCAGTTCTTC
-	TRBD1	TRBV29-1	TRBJ2-5	CSVLEPGGKETQYF	TGCAGCGTTCTAGAGCCAGGGGGTAAAGAGACCCAGTACTTC
-	TRBD1	TRBV23-1	TRBJ1-2	CASSWDSVNYGYTF	TGCGCCAGCAGCTGGGACAGTGTTAACTATGGCTACACCTTC
-	TRBD1	TRBV13	TRBJ2-5	CASSLSVGQGARETQYF	TGTGCCAGCAGCTTAAGTGTAGGACAGGGGGCTCGGGAGACCCAGTACTTC
-	-	TRBV28	TRBJ2-3	CASSLSPGTLSDTQYF	TGTGCCAGCAGTTTATCCCCAGGGACACTCTCCGATACGCAGTATTTT
-	-	TRBV5-6	TRBJ2-3	CASREQSLAGDTQYF	TGTGCCAGCAGAGAGCAGTCTCTAGCAGGAGATACGCAGTATTTT
-	-	TRBV7-2	TRBJ2-7	CASSLNYVYEQYF	TGTGCCAGCAGCTTAAACTATGTATACGAGCAGTACTTC